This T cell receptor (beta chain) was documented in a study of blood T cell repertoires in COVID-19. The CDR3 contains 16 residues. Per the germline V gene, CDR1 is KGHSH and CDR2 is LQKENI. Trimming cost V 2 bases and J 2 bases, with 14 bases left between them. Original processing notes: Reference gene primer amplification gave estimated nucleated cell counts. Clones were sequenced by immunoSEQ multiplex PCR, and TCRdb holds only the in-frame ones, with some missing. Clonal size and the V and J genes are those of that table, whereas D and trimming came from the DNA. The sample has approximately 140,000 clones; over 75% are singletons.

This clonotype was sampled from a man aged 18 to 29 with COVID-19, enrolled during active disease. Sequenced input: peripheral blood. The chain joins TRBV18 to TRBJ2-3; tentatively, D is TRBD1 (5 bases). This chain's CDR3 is CASSPAPAGNTDTQYF. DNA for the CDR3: TGTGCCAGCTCACCAGCCCCGGCAGGGAACACAGATACGCAGTATTTT. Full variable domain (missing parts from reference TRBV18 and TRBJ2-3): NAGVMQNPRHLVRRRGQEARLRCSPMKGHSHVYWYRQLPEEGLKFMVYLQKENIIDESGMPKERFSAEFPKEGPSILRIQQVVRGDSAAYFCASSPAPAGNTDTQYFGPGTRLTVL.